This entry lists 30 T cell receptor beta chains sequenced from one sample in a study of blood T cell repertoires in COVID-19. Clones were read by immunoSEQ multiplex PCR, and TCRdb kept only the in-frame ones, dropping some. The profile covers about 160,000 clones, with 84% appearing a single time and roughly 15% taken by the ten largest. Sequencing was carried out using peripheral blood. The receptor source for this set is a man between 18 and 29 years old with active or convalescent COVID-19.

The rearrangement uses TRBV24-1 and TRBJ2-7, with D possibly matching TRBD1 (6 bases). CDR1 KGHDR and CDR2 SFDVKD come from the germline V gene. Trimming took off 4 bases at V and 8 bases at J, with 8 bases between the two ends. This CDR3 comprises 11 residues. The CDR3 DNA sequence: TGTGCCACCAGTGAAGGGACACAGCAGTACTTC. Protein: CATSEGTQQYF.

This clone was seen a few times. The chain combines TRBV19 with TRBJ1-5; D is uncertain. Trimming took off 5 bases at V and 2 bases at J, with 10 bases between the two ends. CDR1 is LNHDA, CDR2 SQIVND, per germline (reference sequence). CDR3 length equals 14 residues. The CDR3 here is CASSWYGGNQPQHF. As DNA, the CDR3 is TGTGCCAGTAGTTGGTACGGGGGCAATCAGCCCCAGCATTTT.

The chain has TRBV10-1 and TRBJ2-5; 9 nucleotides match TRBD1. Per germline, CDR1 WNHNN and CDR2 SYGVQD (reference sequence). V gave up 3 bases and J gave up 4 bases; unmatched junction bases: 6. CDR3 size: 15 residues. CDR3 residues: CASSDPGQGGETQYF. CDR3 coding DNA: TGCGCCAGCAGTGATCCGGGACAGGGTGGAGAGACCCAGTACTTC.

The V gene is TRBV3-1 (or the pseudogene TRBV3-2), the J gene TRBJ2-7; 15 nucleotides match TRBD2. Germline V gene data show CDR1 as LGHDT and CDR2 as YNNKEL (reference sequence). Trimming removed 4 bases from V and 0 bases from J; junction bases left unmatched: 4. The CDR3 runs 17 residues. This CDR3 reads CASSRTSGGVSSYEQYF. The CDR3 DNA follows: TGTGCCAGCAGCCGGACTAGCGGGGGGGTGAGCTCCTACGAGCAGTACTTC.

This clone was observed once. V is TRBV7-9 and J is TRBJ1-5; D possibly corresponds to TRBD1 (5 bases). CDR1 is SEHNR, CDR2 FQNEAQ, per germline (reference sequence). The V gene lost 4 bases and the J gene lost 3 bases, with 10 bases spanning the gap. CDR3 length: 14 residues. CDR3 residues: CASSSSRDNQPQHF. Written as DNA, the CDR3 is TGTGCCAGCAGCTCGAGCAGGGACAATCAGCCCCAGCATTTT. Full variable domain (remainder filled in from reference TRBV7-9 and TRBJ1-5): DTGVSQNPRHKITKRGQNVTFRCDPISEHNRLYWYRQTLGQGPEFLTYFQNEAQLEKSRLLSDRFSAERPKGSFSTLEIQRTEQGDSAMYLCASSSSRDNQPQHFGDGTRLSIL.

CDR3 amino acids: CASSRTSEDTQYF. The CDR3 nucleotides read TGTGCCAGCAGTCGGACTAGTGAAGATACGCAGTATTTT. The chain uses TRBV6-5 and TRBJ2-3; 7 bases agree with TRBD2. J lost 5 bases, V lost 5 bases, and 4 bases had no gene match. The V gene's germline CDR1 is MNHEY and CDR2 SVGAGI. This CDR3 is 13 amino acids long.

This clone was counted at least ten times. The V gene is TRBV19, the J gene TRBJ1-2; TRBD1 is a possible D gene (6 bases). Trimming cost V 6 bases and J 5 bases, with 16 bases left between them. Per germline, CDR1 LNHDA and CDR2 SQIVND (reference sequence). CDR3 size: 14 residues. CDR3 residues: CASSSPDRWYGYTF. The CDR3 DNA is TGTGCCAGTAGCTCCCCGGACAGATGGTATGGCTACACCTTC.

For this clone: Other nucleotide sequences in the sample specify the same CDR3. This sequence joins TRBV4-1 and TRBJ2-1; tentatively, D is TRBD1 (6 bases). The germline V gene encodes CDR1 MGHRA and CDR2 YSYEKL. CDR3 length: 14 residues. Trimming removed 1 base from V and 7 bases from J, with 11 bases in between. Here the CDR3 DNA reads TGCGCCAGCAGCCAAGCCGAGAGGGGGAATGAGCAGTTCTTC. It is translated as CASSQAERGNEQFF.

J is TRBJ2-5 and V is TRBV6-5; 7 bases are a match to TRBD2. The CDR3 length is 15 residues. V dropped 6 bases and J dropped 1; count of bases not matched to a gene: 8. CDR1 is MNHEY, CDR2 SVGAGI, per germline. The CDR3, as DNA: TGTGCCAGCAGGGGAGGGGCGGGACTCCAAGAGACCCAGTACTTC. It encodes CASRGGAGLQETQYF.

V gene TRBV4-1 combines with J gene TRBJ1-2; a weak D match, TRBD1 (5 bases). The CDR3 sequence is 15 residues long. With 4 bases removed from V and 4 bases from J, the gap between germline ends came to 16 bases. CDR1 is MGHRA, CDR2 YSYEKL, per germline. The CDR3: CASSPRDSPPYGYTF. CDR3 nucleotides: TGCGCCAGCAGCCCACGGGACTCCCCTCCCTATGGCTACACCTTC.

J is TRBJ2-7 and V is TRBV5-4, with D possibly matching TRBD2 (6 bases). The CDR3 is 16 residues long. Germline V gene sequence: CDR1 SGHNT, CDR2 YYREEE (reference sequence). Trimming removed 0 bases from V and 3 bases from J, with 16 bases in between. This CDR3 is CASSLDVTPEGYEQYF. CDR3 coding DNA: TGTGCCAGCAGCTTGGATGTGACACCGGAGGGCTACGAGCAGTACTTC.

The rearrangement uses TRBV29-1 and TRBJ2-1; perhaps TRBD2 as D (6 bases). The CDR3 consists of 13 residues. V lost 4 bases and J 8 bases, leaving 15 bases between the germline ends. Germline V gene data show CDR1 as SQVTM and CDR2 as ANQGSEA. The CDR3 DNA is TGCAGCGTTGCACTAGCTCAAAGGGATGAGCAGTTCTTC. As protein: CSVALAQRDEQFF.

This clone appeared once. V gene TRBV5-1 combines with J gene TRBJ1-5, with TRBD1 as a possible D gene (5 bases). V lost 0 bases, J lost 2 bases, and 12 bases lay in between. Germline V gene sequence: CDR1 SGHRS, CDR2 YFSETQ. The CDR3 extends over 16 amino acids. CDR3 sequence (DNA): TGCGCCAGCAGCTTGGAGGGCGGGGGAGGCAATCAGCCCCAGCATTTT. Translated, it gives CASSLEGGGGNQPQHF.

This chain joins TRBV10-3 and TRBJ1-2, with 7 positions matching TRBD1. Germline CDR1 ENHRY, CDR2 SYGVKD. The trim removed 2 bases at V and 6 bases at J, leaving 9 bases unmatched. The CDR3 has 15 residues. Written as DNA, the CDR3 is TGTGCCATCAGTGAGGTGACAGGGTTCGTAAATGGCTACACCTTC. Translation: CAISEVTGFVNGYTF.

In this sample, this clone turned up a few times. The gene calls are TRBV24-1 and TRBJ1-2, with 8 bases matching TRBD1. Losses at the gene ends were 4 bases for V and 5 bases for J; bases not matched to a gene: 2. The germline V gene has CDR1 KGHDR and CDR2 SFDVKD. This CDR3 contains 13 residues. The chain's CDR3 is CATSETGGYGYTF. Written as DNA, the CDR3 is TGTGCCACCAGTGAAACAGGGGGATATGGCTACACCTTC.

V is TRBV7-8 and J is TRBJ1-6, with a weak D call TRBD1 (5 bases). Looked up from germline, CDR1 is SGHVS and CDR2 is FQNEAQ. Trimming took off 6 bases at V and 8 bases at J, with 14 bases between the two ends. The CDR3 runs to 14 residues. The CDR3 region is CASRPGTWDSPLHF. In nucleotides, the CDR3 is TGTGCCAGCAGACCAGGGACTTGGGATTCACCCCTCCACTTT.

The V and J genes are TRBV10-3 and TRBJ1-5; possibly TRBD1 for D (6 bases). Deletions cut 0 bases from V and 0 bases from J, with 9 bases between. The germline CDR1 and CDR2 sequences are ENHRY and SYGVKD. The CDR3 contains 16 residues. The CDR3 spells CAISESQGSSNQPQHF. CDR3 coding DNA: TGTGCCATCAGTGAGTCACAGGGATCTAGCAATCAGCCCCAGCATTTT.

The V and J genes are TRBV6-1 and TRBJ1-1, with D possibly matching TRBD1 (6 bases). V lost 3 bases, J lost 5 bases, and 13 bases lay in between. CDR1 and CDR2 from the germline V gene are MNHNS and SASEGT. This CDR3 is built from 14 residues. The CDR3 DNA reads as TGTGCCAGCAGTGACCACAGGGTTCGGACTGAAGCTTTCTTT. Encoded protein: CASSDHRVRTEAFF.

The chain combines TRBV19 with TRBJ1-5; 8 bases are a match to TRBD1. With V trimmed by 5 bases and J by 1 base, 7 bases remained unmatched. The germline V gene encodes CDR1 LNHDA and CDR2 SQIVND (reference sequence). This CDR3 contains 16 residues. The CDR3 loop reads CASSATGGRSNQPQHF. Written as DNA, the CDR3 is TGTGCCAGTAGTGCAACAGGGGGTCGAAGCAATCAGCCCCAGCATTTT.

This clone came up once. The V call is TRBV7-2, the J call TRBJ2-5, with TRBD2 identical over 14 bases. J was trimmed by 5 bases and V by 5 bases; bases with no gene match: 10. Germline V gene data show CDR1 as SGHTA and CDR2 as FQGNSA. The CDR3 has 17 amino acids. In nucleotides, the CDR3 is TGTGCCAGCAGCGACGGGACTAGCGGGAGCATACGCGAGACCCAGTACTTC. It codes for CASSDGTSGSIRETQYF. The variable domain in full, completed from reference TRBV7-2 and TRBJ2-5, reads GAGVSQSPSNKVTEKGKDVELRCDPISGHTALYWYRQSLGQGLEFLIYFQGNSAPDKSGLPSDRFSAERTGGSVSTLTIQRTQQEDSAVYLCASSDGTSGSIRETQYFGPGTRLLVL.

The chain combines TRBV19 with TRBJ2-7; 11 positions agree with TRBD1. The CDR3 is 17 amino acids. With 3 bases clipped from V and 3 bases from J, the junction kept 10 bases outside the gene matches. Per germline, CDR1 LNHDA and CDR2 SQIVND (reference sequence). The CDR3 sequence: CASSIDGQGATRYEQYF. The CDR3 DNA follows: TGTGCCAGTAGTATTGATGGACAGGGGGCCACACGCTACGAGCAGTACTTC. The full variable domain, its missing parts supplied by reference TRBV19 and TRBJ2-7, is DGGITQSPKYLFRKEGQNVTLSCEQNLNHDAMYWYRQDPGQGLRLIYYSQIVNDFQKGDIAEGYSVSREKKESFPLTVTSAQKNPTAFYLCASSIDGQGATRYEQYFGPGTRLTVT.

This chain joins TRBV10-1 and TRBJ2-5, with 9 positions matching TRBD2. The CDR3 is made up of 14 amino acids. CDR1 WNHNN and CDR2 SYGVQD come from the germline V gene (reference sequence). The CDR3 DNA is TGCCCCCCGTGGAGAAGCGGGGGGAGAGAGACCCAGTACTTC. Its protein product is CPPWRSGGRETQYF.

The chain links TRBV7-8 to TRBJ1-2; 7 bases agree with TRBD1. Germline V gives CDR1 SGHVS, CDR2 FQNEAQ. This CDR3 is built from 11 residues. The V and J ends lost 5 bases and 14 bases, in that order; junction bases with no gene match: 8. CDR3 amino acids: CASSLDRFSTF. The CDR3 bases are TGTGCCAGCAGCCTGGACAGGTTTTCGACCTTC.

The chain couples TRBV29-1 to TRBJ2-3; 9 nucleotides align to TRBD1. This CDR3 has 15 amino acids. V lost 4 bases to trimming and J lost 2 bases; unmatched junction nucleotides: 7. CDR1 and CDR2 from the germline V gene are SQVTM and ANQGSEA. The chain's CDR3 is CSVGDDRGYTDTQYF. In nucleotides, the CDR3 is TGCAGCGTTGGGGATGACAGGGGGTACACAGATACGCAGTATTTT.

A word on this clone: Other nucleotide sequences from this sample produce the same CDR3. The J gene is TRBJ1-6, the V gene TRBV6-2 or TRBV6-3; 9 positions match TRBD1. Germline assignment: CDR1 MNHEY and CDR2 SVGEGT. The ends lost 2 bases at V and 9 bases at J; junction bases unmatched: 5. The CDR3 has 15 residues. The CDR3: CASSYGGQGRSPLHF. The CDR3 DNA reads TGTGCCAGCAGTTACGGGGGACAGGGACGTTCACCCCTCCACTTT.

DNA for the CDR3: TGTGCCAGCTCACCTTTCGGACAGGGGTCCCTTCTGGCTGAAGCTTTCTTT. Residues: CASSPFGQGSLLAEAFF. This chain connects TRBV18 to TRBJ1-1; 9 positions agree with TRBD1. The CDR3 sequence is 17 residues long. Germline V gene sequence: CDR1 KGHSH, CDR2 LQKENI. With 3 bases clipped from V and 6 bases from J, the junction kept 14 bases outside the gene matches.

The chain combines TRBV10-3 with TRBJ2-1; 13 positions match TRBD2. V lost 10 bases, J lost 4 bases, and 4 bases stayed unmatched. The CDR3 totals 14 residues. CDR1 ENHRY and CDR2 SYGVKD come from the germline V gene. The CDR3 spells CATGLAGEYNEQFF. The CDR3 DNA sequence: TGTGCCACAGGACTAGCGGGGGAGTACAATGAGCAGTTCTTC.

This chain joins TRBV5-1 and TRBJ2-3; tentatively, D is TRBD1 (5 bases). V was shortened by 4 bases and J by 5 bases, with 14 bases between the two germline ends. This CDR3 contains 14 residues. The germline gives CDR1 SGHRS, CDR2 YFSETQ. The CDR3 DNA reads as TGCGCCAGCAGCCCCGTGGGGCGAGGAGATACGCAGTATTTT. Translating gives CASSPVGRGDTQYF.

The rearrangement uses TRBV5-1 and TRBJ1-1; TRBD1 is a possible D gene (6 bases). Germline-derived CDR1 and CDR2 are SGHRS and YFSETQ. V lost 4 bases to trimming and J lost 1 base, with 11 bases between them. The CDR3 is made up of 14 amino acids. CDR3 in amino acids: CASSATGWNTEAFF. CDR3 bases: TGCGCCAGCAGCGCGACAGGATGGAACACTGAAGCTTTCTTT.

CDR3 residues: CASSPPLAVTEAFF. CDR3 coding DNA: TGTGCCAGCAGCCCTCCGCTCGCGGTAACTGAAGCTTTCTTT. The chain has TRBV14 and TRBJ1-1; D is ambiguous. Deletions cut 4 bases from V and 5 bases from J, with 14 bases between. CDR1 and CDR2 (germline): SGHDN, FVKESK. CDR3 length: 14 residues. Complete variable domain (other parts from reference TRBV14 and TRBJ1-1): EAGVTQFPSHSVIEKGQTVTLRCDPISGHDNLYWYRRVMGKEIKFLLHFVKESKQDESGMPNNRFLAERTGGTYSTLKVQPAELEDSGVYFCASSPPLAVTEAFFGQGTRLTVV.